The 32 T cell receptor beta chains below all came from one sample that was sequenced in a study of T-cell reconstitution after alpha-beta-depleted transplantation in children. Unique molecular identifiers were incorporated when the TCRbeta library was constructed. TCRdb re-analysed the PCR reads in MiXCR, keeping a single row per CDR3 protein. The sample lists over 550,000 distinct CDR3 sequences, roughly a tenth seen once, with 4% in the top ten. Specimen: PBMCs from the stem cell graft donor, collected from the stem cell graft. Every receptor here comes from a human donor who donated a stem cell graft to a child with acute myeloid leukemia.

The rearrangement uses TRBV4-1 and TRBJ1-3, with 9 bases matching TRBD1. CDR3 length: 20 residues. Germline-derived CDR1 and CDR2 are MGHRA and YSYEKL. With V trimmed by 0 bases and J by 0 bases, 12 bases remained unmatched. CDR3 residues: CASSQELMGQGVGSGNTIYF. The CDR3 nucleotides read TGCGCCAGCAGCCAAGAGCTAATGGGACAGGGAGTTGGCTCTGGAAACACCATATATTTT.

This clonotype was detected many times. The chain combines TRBV6-5 with TRBJ1-5; D is undetermined. This CDR3 has 14 amino acids. Germline V gene data show CDR1 as MNHEY and CDR2 as SVGAGI. V lost 11 bases, J lost 0 bases, and 14 bases lay in between. CDR3 sequence: CASSEAYSNQPQHF. The DNA of the CDR3 is TGTGCCTCGTCGGAGGCCTATAGCAATCAGCCCCAGCATTTT.

This clonotype was found a few times. The rearrangement joins TRBV7-9 to TRBJ2-3, with D possibly TRBD2 on 6 matching bases. Germline CDR1 and CDR2: SEHNR and FQNEAQ (reference sequence). The CDR3 covers 15 residues. V shed 4 bases and J shed 4 bases, with 15 bases lying between them. The CDR3 DNA is TGTGCCAGCAGCTCGAGACTAGAAGCACCAGATACGCAGTATTTT. It translates to CASSSRLEAPDTQYF.

This clonotype showed up just a few times. This chain connects TRBV12-3 or TRBV12-4 to TRBJ2-7; 14 bases fit TRBD2. The V and J ends lost 8 bases and 4 bases, in that order; junction bases with no gene match: 4. The CDR3 totals 14 residues. The CDR3 DNA sequence: TGTGCCAGCTCGACTAGCGGGAGGGGTTACGAGCAGTACTTC. Translation: CASSTSGRGYEQYF.

The chain is built from TRBV7-2 and TRBJ2-5; 14 nucleotides line up with TRBD2. V was pared by 5 bases and J by 2 bases, with 7 bases of the junction left unmatched. This CDR3 comprises 17 residues. CDR1 is SGHTA and CDR2 is FQGNSA in the germline V gene. Written as DNA, the CDR3 is TGTGCCAGCAGCGAGGGACTAGCGGGAGTGGGTCAAGAGACCCAGTACTTC. Amino acids: CASSEGLAGVGQETQYF.

This clonotype was found a few times. This sequence joins TRBV7-8 and TRBJ2-1; tentative D call: TRBD1 (6 bases). The germline CDR1 and CDR2 sequences are SGHVS and FQNEAQ. Trimming pared 7 bases from V and 7 bases from J, leaving 20 bases between. The CDR3 totals 15 residues. The CDR3 sequence is CASTLSSDSWNEQFF. In DNA, the CDR3 is TGTGCCAGCACCCTATCGTCGGACAGTTGGAATGAGCAGTTCTTC.

In this sample, this clonotype turned up many times. The DNA of the CDR3 is TGCAGCGTAATATGGGGGACTAGCGGATACAATGAGCAGTTCTTC. This gives the protein CSVIWGTSGYNEQFF. The chain uses TRBV29-1 and TRBJ2-1; 11 nucleotides line up with TRBD2. Looked up from germline, CDR1 is SQVTM and CDR2 is ANQGSEA. The CDR3 loop spans 15 amino acids. V lost 6 bases, J lost 4 bases, and 8 bases stayed unmatched.

This rearrangement joins TRBV2 to TRBJ2-2; D not resolved. There are 13 residues in the CDR3. CDR1 is SNHLY, CDR2 FYNNEI, per germline. The V end lost 9 bases, the J end lost 2 bases, and 10 bases lay between the germline ends. The CDR3 DNA sequence: TGTGCCAGTAAGACACGAAACACCGGGGAGCTGTTTTTT. Amino acids: CASKTRNTGELFF.

This clonotype came up a few times. This chain connects TRBV15 to TRBJ1-1, with 9 bases lining up with TRBD1. V shed 1 base, J shed 3 bases, and the junction held 21 bases outside the gene matches. CDR3 length equals 21 residues. Per the germline V gene, CDR1 is LNHNV and CDR2 is YYDKDF (reference sequence). CDR3 DNA: TGTGCCACCAGCAGAGTTCTAGGCCGGGACAGGGAAATTGTGGTTGACACTGAAGCTTTCTTT. It is translated as CATSRVLGRDREIVVDTEAFF.

V is TRBV10-3 and J is TRBJ2-3, with D possibly TRBD1 on 6 matching bases. V dropped 5 bases and J dropped 3 bases, with 15 bases sitting between them. The germline gives CDR1 ENHRY, CDR2 SYGVKD. CDR3 length: 15 amino acids. The CDR3 nucleotides read TGTGCCATCAGTACGATACAGGGCCTTACAGATACGCAGTATTTT. Its translation is CAISTIQGLTDTQYF.

This clonotype was seen many times. This chain joins TRBV28 and TRBJ2-1, with 8 nucleotides matching TRBD2. Germline-derived CDR1 and CDR2 are MDHEN and SYDVKM. The V and J ends lost 7 bases and 5 bases, in that order; junction bases with no gene match: 16. The CDR3 length is 17 residues. Written as DNA, the CDR3 is TGTGCCAGCAACGGGAGGGAAGCGACGACCTACCACAATGAGCAGTTCTTC. Translating it yields CASNGREATTYHNEQFF.

This clonotype was observed at least ten times. The chain couples TRBV6-5 to TRBJ1-2, with D perhaps TRBD1 (6 bases). Germline CDR1 MNHEY, CDR2 SVGAGI. Trimming took 2 bases from V and 4 from J, leaving 17 bases between them. The CDR3 extends over 16 amino acids. CDR3 DNA: TGTGCCAGCAGTTACGGGGGGGCACCCGGGGCCTATGGCTACACCTTC. Its translation: CASSYGGAPGAYGYTF.

The chain uses TRBV12-3 or TRBV12-4 and TRBJ1-5; a possible D gene is TRBD1 (6 bases). V was trimmed by 5 bases and J by 4 bases, leaving 12 bases between them. The CDR3 length is 14 residues. The CDR3 nucleotides are TGTGCCAGCAGTCTCGGGACACGAAATCAGCCCCAGCATTTT. It codes for CASSLGTRNQPQHF.

This clonotype was counted between two and nine times. The chain carries TRBV6-5 and TRBJ2-1, with 8 positions matching TRBD2. The V segment lost 2 bases and the J segment 7 bases; nucleotides outside the gene matches: 4. The CDR3 runs 14 residues. Per the germline V gene, CDR1 is MNHEY and CDR2 is SVGAGI. CDR3 loop: CASSYPGTSNEQFF. The CDR3 DNA sequence: TGTGCCAGCAGTTACCCCGGGACTAGTAATGAGCAGTTCTTC.

This clonotype was seen only a few times. This chain links TRBV6-1 with TRBJ2-5, with a tentative D call TRBD1 (6 bases). The germline V and J ends were trimmed by 6 bases and 4 bases, with 24 bases remaining between them. Germline CDR1 MNHNS, CDR2 SASEGT. CDR3 length: 17 amino acids. CDR3 residues: CASRRNLLIQGPETQYF. For the CDR3, the DNA is TGTGCCAGCAGGCGAAACCTACTAATACAGGGTCCAGAGACCCAGTACTTC.

The V and J genes are TRBV11-2 and TRBJ2-1, with D perhaps being TRBD1 or TRBD2 (5 bases each). The CDR3 spans 13 residues. Per germline, CDR1 SGHAT and CDR2 FQNNGV. Trimming pared 6 bases from V and 5 bases from J, leaving 11 bases between. This chain's CDR3 is CASRGTLNNEQFF. Written as DNA, the CDR3 is TGTGCCAGCAGGGGGACCCTGAACAATGAGCAGTTCTTC.

This clonotype was detected a few times. V is TRBV9 and J is TRBJ2-1, with D uncertain. Per the germline V gene, CDR1 is SGDLS and CDR2 is YYNGEE. The V end lost 0 bases, the J end lost 4 bases, and 8 bases lay between the germline ends. This CDR3 is built from 14 residues. The DNA of the CDR3 is TGTGCCAGCAGCGTAGAGGCACCTTACAATGAGCAGTTCTTC. It codes for CASSVEAPYNEQFF. Based on the CDR3 plus reference TRBV9 and TRBJ2-1, the full variable domain is DSGVTQTPKHLITATGQRVTLRCSPRSGDLSVYWYQQSLDQGLQFLIQYYNGEERAKGNILERFSAQQFPDLHSELNLSSLELGDSALYFCASSVEAPYNEQFFGPGTRLTVL.

A note on this clonotype: One end of the junction is discordant with germline, which a read error may explain. The rearrangement uses TRBV29-1 and TRBJ2-2; 7 positions match TRBD2. Germline V gene data show CDR1 as SQVTM and CDR2 as ANQGSEA. This CDR3 is 15 amino acids long. CDR3 amino acids: CSVASGFARTGKLFF. For the CDR3, the DNA is TGCAGCGTCGCTAGCGGTTTCGCGAGGACCGGGAAGCTGTTTTTT.

The chain employs TRBV20-1 and TRBJ1-1, with 7 bases aligning to TRBD1. The CDR3 length is 12 residues. The J segment lost 10 bases and the V segment lost 8 bases, leaving 13 bases of the junction unmatched. The germline gives CDR1 DFQATT, CDR2 SNEGSKA (reference sequence). The CDR3 DNA reads as TGCAGTACTCGGACAGGCGGAGCGGGAGCTTTCTTT. It translates to CSTRTGGAGAFF.

V is TRBV18 and J is TRBJ1-2; 7 nucleotides line up with TRBD1. V lost 3 bases to trimming and J lost 4 bases; unmatched junction nucleotides: 2. This CDR3 is 13 amino acids long. Germline CDR1 is KGHSH and CDR2 is LQKENI. The CDR3 DNA reads as TGTGCCAGCTCACCGGGACAGATCTATGGCTACACCTTC. Protein product: CASSPGQIYGYTF.

The J gene is TRBJ2-5, the V gene TRBV12-3 or TRBV12-4, with 9 bases matching TRBD2. The CDR3 covers 17 residues. The V gene end was trimmed by 4 bases and the J gene end by 1 base; junction bases not matched to a gene: 10. CDR3 in amino acids: CASSSHNLAGIQETQYF. CDR3 DNA sequence: TGTGCCAGCAGTTCTCATAACCTAGCGGGAATCCAAGAGACCCAGTACTTC.

The table lists this clonotype with a few counts. V gene TRBV6-5 combines with J gene TRBJ2-5, with unresolved D. V lost 6 bases and J lost 5, with 7 bases in between. This CDR3 comprises 11 residues. CDR1 is MNHEY, CDR2 SVGAGI, per germline. In DNA form, the CDR3 reads TGTGCCAGCAGAGATGTCGAGACCCAGTACTTC. Translation gives CASRDVETQYF.

The rearrangement joins TRBV19 to TRBJ2-6, with no clear D. Between the trimmed V and J ends, which lost 5 bases and 4 bases, there was a span of 12 bases. Per germline, CDR1 LNHDA and CDR2 SQIVND (reference sequence). The CDR3 covers 15 residues. This CDR3 is CASSDRASGANVLTF. In DNA, the CDR3 is TGTGCCAGTAGTGATCGGGCTTCCGGGGCCAACGTCCTGACTTTC. The full variable domain, with the rest looked up from reference TRBV19 and TRBJ2-6, is DGGITQSPKYLFRKEGQNVTLSCEQNLNHDAMYWYRQDPGQGLRLIYYSQIVNDFQKGDIAEGYSVSREKKESFPLTVTSAQKNPTAFYLCASSDRASGANVLTFGAGSRLTVL.

This clonotype came up a few times. The chain links TRBV12-3 or TRBV12-4 to TRBJ1-2; tentative D call: TRBD1 (5 bases). There are 14 residues in the CDR3. V lost 6 bases and J 6 bases, leaving 17 bases between the germline ends. The CDR3 is CASRSRAGRNGYTF. CDR3 DNA sequence: TGTGCCAGCAGAAGCCGAGCAGGGCGAAATGGCTACACCTTC.

The V gene is TRBV7-2, the J gene TRBJ2-7; the D call may be TRBD1 or TRBD2 (6 bases each). V lost 5 bases and J 2 bases, leaving 16 bases between the germline ends. Germline assignment: CDR1 SGHTA and CDR2 FQGNSA. The CDR3 consists of 15 residues. The CDR3 DNA reads TGTGCCAGCAGCCCCCCCCCGGGGGCAGCCTACGAGCAGTACTTC. It encodes CASSPPPGAAYEQYF.

As regards this clonotype: A much larger clone is a single base away; this may be a read error. This rearrangement joins TRBV20-1 to TRBJ2-1; no clear D gene. CDR3 length: 13 amino acids. The V gene's germline CDR1 is DFQATT and CDR2 SNEGSKA (reference sequence). Here the CDR3 DNA reads TGCATTGCGTGGCGGCTAGTTCGGAATGAGCAGTTCTTC. Translating gives CIAWRLVRNEQFF.

This rearrangement joins TRBV20-1 to TRBJ2-3; no definite D call. Per germline, CDR1 DFQATT and CDR2 SNEGSKA (reference sequence). The V end was cut by 5 bases, the J end by 0 bases, with 15 bases between. The CDR3 spans 15 residues. CDR3 sequence reads: CSAPSNYRSTDTQYF. The CDR3 DNA is TGCAGTGCTCCCTCAAACTACCGGAGCACAGATACGCAGTATTTT.

The chain couples TRBV7-9 to TRBJ2-7, with 7 bases that match TRBD1. CDR1 is SEHNR, CDR2 FQNEAQ, per germline (reference sequence). The ends lost 5 bases at V and 3 bases at J; junction bases unmatched: 7. The CDR3 has 14 residues. The CDR3 reads CASSPRGFSYEQYF. In DNA, the CDR3 is TGTGCCAGCAGCCCCAGGGGGTTTAGCTACGAGCAGTACTTC.

This clonotype was detected only a few times. CDR3 sequence reads: CATLPTGSHNTGELFF. The CDR3 DNA reads as TGTGCCACCTTACCGACAGGGAGTCATAACACCGGGGAGCTGTTTTTT. J is TRBJ2-2 and V is TRBV28; TRBD1 matches at 7 bases. The CDR3 sequence is 16 residues long. The germline V gene has CDR1 MDHEN and CDR2 SYDVKM. Trimming removed 10 bases from V and 2 bases from J; junction bases left unmatched: 13.

This clonotype was found a few times. This rearrangement joins TRBV28 to TRBJ2-6, with 7 bases that match TRBD1. This CDR3 has 16 amino acids. CDR1 MDHEN and CDR2 SYDVKM come from the germline V gene. With V trimmed by 6 bases and J by 4 bases, 9 bases remained unmatched. The CDR3 coding sequence is TGTGCCAGCAGGAAAGGGGGCGCGTCAGGGGCCAACGTCCTGACTTTC. Translated, it gives CASRKGGASGANVLTF.

This clonotype was observed a handful of times. The chain links TRBV5-1 to TRBJ2-7; maybe TRBD1 (6 bases). V gave up 4 bases and J gave up 5 bases, with 22 bases separating them. This CDR3 is built from 16 residues. From germline, CDR1 is SGHRS and CDR2 YFSETQ. The DNA for the CDR3 is TGCGCCAGCAGCCCCCTGCCGGGACAATATCCCAACGAGCAGTACTTC. Its translation: CASSPLPGQYPNEQYF.

This clonotype has at least ten counts. The chain employs TRBV6-1 and TRBJ2-7; D might be TRBD1 (6 bases). The CDR3 is 14 amino acids. From germline, CDR1 is MNHNS and CDR2 SASEGT. The V and J ends lost 1 base and 3 bases respectively, with 10 bases between them. CDR3 nucleotide sequence: TGTGCCAGCAGTGAAGGCAACAGGGTCTACGAGCAGTACTTC. Protein: CASSEGNRVYEQYF.